These 15 T cell receptor beta chains were sequenced from one sample in a study of human T cells and chemical hapten exposure. TCRdb recomputed calls from the RACE reads with MiXCR, one row per CDR3 protein. The data hold 85,000 or so distinct CDR3 sequences, with approximately 10% observed a single time. Described time point: patch test 2, 6 weeks after DPC sensitization. The sample's treatment: therapeutic diphenylcyclopropenone sensitization with weekly scalp DPC. Sequencing was performed on whole blood, taken in connection with sensitization to the hapten diphenylcyclopropenone (DPC). The origin of the receptors is a man aged 18 to 35 with alopecia areata. Some clones in this sample may be carry-over from other donors' samples.

This clonotype was seen a handful of times. The chain employs TRBV29-1 and TRBJ1-5; tentatively, D is TRBD1 (5 bases). Germline V gene data show CDR1 as SQVTM and CDR2 as ANQGSEA. The CDR3 has 16 amino acids. The V end lost 2 bases, the J end lost 2 bases, and 16 bases lay between the germline ends. CDR3 sequence reads: CSVERSETAGNQPQHF. The CDR3 bases are TGCAGCGTTGAACGGTCCGAGACAGCGGGCAATCAGCCCCAGCATTTT.

The chain carries TRBV12-3 or TRBV12-4 and TRBJ1-1; no clear D gene. The CDR3 is 16 residues long. V was shortened by 6 bases and J by 1 base, with 18 bases between the two germline ends. The CDR3 protein is CASSPNYEGSNTEAFF. CDR3 sequence (DNA): TGTGCCAGCAGCCCAAATTACGAGGGATCGAACACTGAAGCTTTCTTT.

This clonotype turned up a few times. The DNA for the CDR3 is TGTGCCAGCAGTTTAAGGCAGGTAGCCAAAAACATTCAGTACTTC. The encoded protein is CASSLRQVAKNIQYF. The chain joins TRBV12-3 or TRBV12-4 to TRBJ2-4; D uncertain. The CDR3 is made up of 15 amino acids. With 2 bases removed from V and 0 bases from J, the gap between germline ends came to 8 bases.

This clonotype was seen ten or more times. The chain combines TRBV7-3 with TRBJ1-2; a weak D match, TRBD1 (5 bases). The CDR3 length is 16 residues. V shed 6 bases and J shed 0 bases, with 17 bases lying between them. CDR1 and CDR2 from the germline V gene are SGHTA and FQGTGA. The CDR3 nucleotides read TGTGCCAGCAGTTCTCCCCCGCAGGGAGCTAACTATGGCTACACCTTC. It is translated as CASSSPPQGANYGYTF.

This clonotype has a count of ten or more. The J gene is TRBJ1-5, the V gene TRBV7-3; 7 bases agree with TRBD1. V lost 0 bases to trimming and J lost 1 base; unmatched junction nucleotides: 0. Germline V CDR1 and CDR2: SGHTA, FQGTGA. The CDR3 spans 15 residues. The CDR3 coding sequence is TGTGCCAGCAGCTTAACACAGGGGAGCAATCAGCCCCAGCATTTT. This gives the protein CASSLTQGSNQPQHF. The variable domain in full, completed from reference TRBV7-3 and TRBJ1-5, reads GAGVSQTPSNKVTEKGKYVELRCDPISGHTALYWYRQSLGQGPEFLIYFQGTGAADDSGLPNDRFFAVRPEGSVSTLKIQRTERGDSAVYLCASSLTQGSNQPQHFGDGTRLSIL.

This clonotype came up many times. The rearrangement links TRBV20-1 to TRBJ2-5; the match to TRBD2 covers 15 bases. Trimming removed 5 bases from V and 2 bases from J; junction bases left unmatched: 6. In germline, CDR1 is DFQATT, CDR2 SNEGSKA (reference sequence). The length of the CDR3 is 16 residues. CDR3 nucleotides: TGCAGTGCTCCTAGGACTAGCGGGGGGGATCAAGAGACCCAGTACTTC. It codes for CSAPRTSGGDQETQYF.

This clonotype appeared many times. This chain links TRBV12-3 or TRBV12-4 with TRBJ1-1; a possible D gene is TRBD1 (5 bases). CDR3 length equals 15 residues. Trimming stripped 8 bases from V and 4 bases from J, with 20 bases between. Here the CDR3 reads CASLGGGERSTEAFF. The CDR3 bases are TGTGCCAGCCTGGGTGGGGGGGAGCGAAGCACTGAAGCTTTCTTT.

This clonotype was picked up a small number of times. The chain uses TRBV7-9 and TRBJ2-1; D is undetermined. V lost 1 base and J lost 0, with 16 bases in between. There are 18 residues in the CDR3. Looked up from germline, CDR1 is SEHNR and CDR2 is FQNEAQ (reference sequence). The CDR3 DNA follows: TGTGCCAGCAGCTTAGGATTCGGTCCTGATAGCTCCTACAATGAGCAGTTCTTC. Encoded protein: CASSLGFGPDSSYNEQFF.

This clonotype was detected ten times or more. The rearrangement joins TRBV12-3 or TRBV12-4 to TRBJ2-7, with D unclear. V was cut by 2 bases and J by 4 bases, with 6 bases left in between. The CDR3 contains 12 residues. The DNA for the CDR3 is TGTGCCAGCAGTTTACTCGGGTACGAGCAGTACTTC. It encodes CASSLLGYEQYF.

The gene calls are TRBV7-2 and TRBJ1-3; D is perhaps TRBD1 (6 bases). The V end lost 3 bases, the J end lost 6 bases, and 15 bases lay between the germline ends. There are 15 residues in the CDR3. The germline gives CDR1 SGHTA, CDR2 FQGNSA. CDR3 sequence (DNA): TGTGCCAGCAGCTTGCACAGGGCGCTGGAAAACACCATATATTTT. It codes for CASSLHRALENTIYF.

The table lists this clonotype with many counts. The chain joins TRBV18 to TRBJ2-5; tentatively, D is TRBD2 (5 bases). With 3 bases removed from V and 6 bases from J, the gap between germline ends came to 11 bases. The CDR3 sequence is 13 residues long. CDR1 and CDR2 (germline): KGHSH, LQKENI. In nucleotides, the CDR3 is TGTGCCAGCTCACCCCCCCTAGCCAAGACCCAGTACTTC. Its protein is CASSPPLAKTQYF.

The gene calls are TRBV29-1 and TRBJ2-2; tentative D call: TRBD2 (5 bases). Trimming left V 4 bases short and J 10 bases short, with 10 bases between. CDR1 and CDR2 (germline): SQVTM, ANQGSEA. CDR3 size: 11 residues. The CDR3 nucleotides read TGCAGCGTTGTAACGGGGATGGAGCTGTTTTTT. Residues: CSVVTGMELFF.

A few counts support this clonotype. The chain links TRBV27 to TRBJ1-2; D unclear. The CDR3 totals 15 residues. V was trimmed by 4 bases and J by 3 bases, leaving 15 bases between them. Germline values: CDR1 MNHEY, CDR2 SMNVEV (reference sequence). The CDR3 protein is CASSSSATVDYGYTF. The DNA for the CDR3 is TGTGCCAGCAGTTCTTCAGCCACGGTTGACTATGGCTACACCTTC.

This chain uses TRBV18 with TRBJ2-7; D is perhaps TRBD1 (7 bases). V was clipped by 5 bases and J by 3 bases, with 11 bases between them. CDR3 length equals 13 residues. Per the germline V gene, CDR1 is KGHSH and CDR2 is LQKENI. DNA of the CDR3: TGTGCCAGCTCAGCGGGACAGATCTACGAGCAGTACGTC. Translating it yields CASSAGQIYEQYV.

There are many counts of this clonotype. The chain carries TRBV7-6 and TRBJ2-5; 7 positions agree with TRBD1. The CDR3 consists of 13 residues. The V gene's germline CDR1 is SGHVS and CDR2 FNYEAQ. The junction had 1 base not matched to a gene; V was cut back by 3 bases and J by 3 bases. For the CDR3, the DNA is TGTGCCAGCAGCTTTGGACAGGAAGAGACCCAGTACTTC. Protein product: CASSFGQEETQYF.